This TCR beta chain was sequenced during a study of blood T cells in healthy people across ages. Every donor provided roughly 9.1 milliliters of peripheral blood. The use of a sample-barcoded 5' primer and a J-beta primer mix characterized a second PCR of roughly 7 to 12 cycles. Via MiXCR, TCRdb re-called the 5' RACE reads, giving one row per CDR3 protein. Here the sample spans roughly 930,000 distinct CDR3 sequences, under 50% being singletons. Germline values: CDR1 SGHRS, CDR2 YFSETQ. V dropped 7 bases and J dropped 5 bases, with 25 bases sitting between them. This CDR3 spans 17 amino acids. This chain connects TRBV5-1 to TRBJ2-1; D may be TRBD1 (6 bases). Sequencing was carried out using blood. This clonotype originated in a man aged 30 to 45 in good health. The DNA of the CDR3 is TGCGCCAGCGGGTTCCCCATTGACAGGCCTTCCCACAATGAGCAGTTCTTC. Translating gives CASGFPIDRPSHNEQFF.